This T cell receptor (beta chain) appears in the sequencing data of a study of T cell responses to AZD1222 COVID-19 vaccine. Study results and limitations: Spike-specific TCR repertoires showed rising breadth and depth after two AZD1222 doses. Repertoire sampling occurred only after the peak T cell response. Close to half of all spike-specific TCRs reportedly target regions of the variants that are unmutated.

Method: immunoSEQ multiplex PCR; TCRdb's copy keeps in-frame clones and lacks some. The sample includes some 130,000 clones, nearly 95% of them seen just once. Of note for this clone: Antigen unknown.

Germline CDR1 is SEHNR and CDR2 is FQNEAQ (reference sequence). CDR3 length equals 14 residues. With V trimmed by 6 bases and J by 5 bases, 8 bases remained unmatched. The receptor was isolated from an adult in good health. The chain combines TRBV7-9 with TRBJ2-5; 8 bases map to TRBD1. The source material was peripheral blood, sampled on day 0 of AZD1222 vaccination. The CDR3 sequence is CASRHWTGTETQYF. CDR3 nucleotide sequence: TGTGCCAGCAGACACTGGACAGGGACTGAGACCCAGTACTTC.